This T cell receptor (beta chain) was observed in a study of blood T cell repertoires in COVID-19. Germline V gene data show CDR1 as PRHDT and CDR2 as FYEKMQ (reference sequence). The CDR3 contains 16 residues. V was trimmed by 4 bases and J by 5 bases, leaving 18 bases between them. Repertoires were generated with immunoSEQ multiplex PCR, while TCRdb's copy carries only in-frame clones and drops some. The sample carries approximately 300,000 clones, roughly 90% recorded once. The receptor comes from a man aged 18 to 29 who had recovered from COVID-19. J is TRBJ2-1 and V is TRBV13; TRBD2 is a possible D gene (5 bases). The specimen was peripheral blood. The CDR3 bases are TGTGCCAGCAGCTCTCTTACCGGTTACGGGGACAATGAGCAGTTCTTC. It translates to CASSSLTGYGDNEQFF.